This T cell receptor beta chain was sequenced in a study of Graves' ophthalmopathy and Graves' hyperthyroidism (dated by TCRdb to 2016 to 2019). Regarding the study in general: Peripheral blood was collected at initial diagnosis, before any treatment. To tell Graves' ophthalmopathy apart from Graves' hyperthyroidism, and to predict which patients would progress to ophthalmopathy, the study relied on TCR beta repertoire signatures. In total, over 130 blood samples were TCR-sequenced: around 42 ophthalmopathy, over 70 hyperthyroidism and roughly 17 hyperthyroidism-to-ophthalmopathy patients. To explore V-J signatures that separate ophthalmopathy from hyperthyroidism, a discovery set of about a hundred patients was enrolled, consisting of 40 to 45 with ophthalmopathy and under 65 with stable hyperthyroidism. An independent validation cohort was composed of approximately 18 hyperthyroidism patients and around 15 patients who later progressed from hyperthyroidism to ophthalmopathy. In over 5 hyperthyroidism patients, the T-cell repertoire of thyroid tissue was compared with the T-cell repertoire of blood. Once sampling was done, hyperthyroidism patients were given methimazole at a starting dose of 30 mg daily, while ophthalmopathy patients were given high-dose intravenous methylprednisolone. The roughly 91 discovery patients were randomly divided into training and test sets at a 7:3 ratio.

The sample holds many counts of this clonotype. Its antigen remains undetermined. No base qualities exist here, and no much larger clone lies one base off it. For repertoire sequencing, TCR beta CDR3 regions were amplified from RNA transcripts. The first round of RT-PCR was done with HTBI primers and the Qiagen OneStep RT-PCR kit, and was followed by a second round of multiplex PCR, then size selection and purification. Sequencing of the libraries was carried out on an Illumina HiSeq2000 in paired-end mode with 100 bp reads. Per the authors' processing: Reads were processed with SOAPnuke, discarding reads with adapters, uncalled bases, mean Phred below 15, or no exact constant-primer or identifier match. High-quality paired reads were merged with COPE v1.2.5. Each unique nucleotide sequence was defined as a clonotype, and clonotypes were aligned to IMGT TRB V, D and J references with MiTCR v1.1. The analysis was limited to V-J combinations with a frequency above 0.0001, which together covered 99.2% of repertoires. For each V-J combination, a TCR clonal expansion and chaos score was defined as F50 clonal expansion divided by the chaos observed in the TCRdist matrix. Welch's t-statistics and random forest were used to narrow the features down to roughly twelve V-J combinations, which were then fed into a naive Bayes classifier. The similarity between thyroid and blood repertoires was quantified using the Morisita-Horn index. TCRdb handled the public reads itself, with Q25 trimming in fastp and clone calling in MiXCR, and kept productive beta chains. When rows share a CDR3 protein, they turn into one entry using the most common DNA and genes. It is TCRdb's table, rather than the study itself, that gives the V and J calls and clone size. For this sample there are some 410,000 distinct CDR3 sequences; over 20% appear just once. More than 2.5% of the sample rests with the top ten.

A patient counted as having stable hyperthyroidism if there was no progression to ophthalmopathy within 18 months of follow-up. Patients with hyperthyroidism were aged 18 to 65 years, had been newly diagnosed, and had a disease duration of less than 2 months. Patients were excluded if they had other autoimmune diseases, uncontrolled infections, pregnancy or lactation. Clinical symptoms, serum thyroxine, TRAb, thyroid ultrasound and orbital computed tomography formed the basis of the diagnosis. Ficoll-Paque density gradient centrifugation was used to isolate PBMCs from 10 ml of fresh peripheral blood. Total RNA was extracted with Trizol reagent and quality-checked on an Agilent 2100 Bioanalyzer. V lost 0 bases and J lost 5 bases, and the count of bases not matched to a germline gene is 3. The germline V gene encodes CDR1 LNHNV and CDR2 YYDKDF (reference sequence). The CDR3 runs 14 residues from the cysteine to the phenylalanine. Only the CDR3 portion is preserved as DNA: 42 bases, with reading frame beginning at the first base.

Broad study findings and their caveats: In validation, the model predicted ophthalmopathy progression with about 71% sensitivity and approximately 78% specificity; some 13 predicted patients were CT-confirmed with GO in a median of around 6 months. Among expanded thyroid clonotypes with frequency above 0.001, most also showed up in blood, which suggests that blood repertoires may reflect the thyroid immune response. In cross-validation, the 13-signature model distinguished ophthalmopathy from stable hyperthyroidism with more than 85% sensitivity and about 81% specificity, while in the test set the corresponding values were about 80% and 75%. Sample size was not statistically predetermined, and group allocation was not concealed from the investigators.

The V and J genes are TRBV15 and TRBJ1-2; TRBD1 fits 7 bases in the junction. The material sequenced was peripheral blood. The sequence was obtained from a woman aged 18-29 years with stable Graves' hyperthyroidism. Donor details come from another sample of the same person, matched by shared clones. The CDR3: CATSRDLTGYGYTF. The DNA sequence is TGTGCCACCAGCAGAGATCTGACAGGGTATGGCTACACCTTC.